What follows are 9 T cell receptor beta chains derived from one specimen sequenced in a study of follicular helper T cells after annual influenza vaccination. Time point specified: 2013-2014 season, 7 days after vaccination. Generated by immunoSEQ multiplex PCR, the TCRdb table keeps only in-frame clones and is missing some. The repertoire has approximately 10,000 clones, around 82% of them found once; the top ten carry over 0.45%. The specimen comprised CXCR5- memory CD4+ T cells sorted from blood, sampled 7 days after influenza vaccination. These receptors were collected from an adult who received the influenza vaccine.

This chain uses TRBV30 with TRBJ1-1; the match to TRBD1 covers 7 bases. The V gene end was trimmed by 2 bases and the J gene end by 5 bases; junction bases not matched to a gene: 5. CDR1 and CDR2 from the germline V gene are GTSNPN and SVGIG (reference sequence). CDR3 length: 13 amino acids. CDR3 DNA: TGTGCCTGGAGTAGAGGGACAGCGACTGAAGCTTTCTTT. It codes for CAWSRGTATEAFF.

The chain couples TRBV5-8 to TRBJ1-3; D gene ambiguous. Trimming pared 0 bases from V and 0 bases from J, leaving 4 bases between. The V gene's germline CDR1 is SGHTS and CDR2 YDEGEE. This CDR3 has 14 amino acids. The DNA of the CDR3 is TGTGCCAGCAGCTTGGGTCTCTCTGGAAACACCATATATTTT. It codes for CASSLGLSGNTIYF.

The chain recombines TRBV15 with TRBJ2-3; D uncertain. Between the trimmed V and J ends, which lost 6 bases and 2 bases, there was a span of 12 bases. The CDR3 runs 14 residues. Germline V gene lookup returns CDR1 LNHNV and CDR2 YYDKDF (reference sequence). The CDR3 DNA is TGTGCCACCAGTCCGGCCGGAGACACAGATACGCAGTATTTT. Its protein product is CATSPAGDTDTQYF.

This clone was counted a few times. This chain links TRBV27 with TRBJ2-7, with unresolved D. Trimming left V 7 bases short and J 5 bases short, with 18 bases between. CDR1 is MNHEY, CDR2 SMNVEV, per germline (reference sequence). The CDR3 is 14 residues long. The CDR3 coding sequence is TGTGCCAGCACCCCCATGTTGGGTTCCCACGAGCAGTACTTC. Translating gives CASTPMLGSHEQYF.

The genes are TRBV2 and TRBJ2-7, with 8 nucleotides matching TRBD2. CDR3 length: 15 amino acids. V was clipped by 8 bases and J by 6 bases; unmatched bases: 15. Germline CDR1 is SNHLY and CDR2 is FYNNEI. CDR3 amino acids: CASYRGPRGGFEQYF. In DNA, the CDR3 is TGTGCCAGCTACCGCGGTCCTCGGGGGGGCTTCGAGCAGTACTTC.

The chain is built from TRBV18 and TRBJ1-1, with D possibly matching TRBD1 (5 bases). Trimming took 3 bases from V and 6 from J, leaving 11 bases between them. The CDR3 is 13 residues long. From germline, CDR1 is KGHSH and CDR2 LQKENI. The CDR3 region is CASSPLEGPEAFF. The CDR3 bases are TGTGCCAGCTCACCCCTAGAGGGACCTGAAGCTTTCTTT. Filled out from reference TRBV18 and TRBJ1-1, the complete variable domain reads NAGVMQNPRHLVRRRGQEARLRCSPMKGHSHVYWYRQLPEEGLKFMVYLQKENIIDESGMPKERFSAEFPKEGPSILRIQQVVRGDSAAYFCASSPLEGPEAFFGQGTRLTVV.

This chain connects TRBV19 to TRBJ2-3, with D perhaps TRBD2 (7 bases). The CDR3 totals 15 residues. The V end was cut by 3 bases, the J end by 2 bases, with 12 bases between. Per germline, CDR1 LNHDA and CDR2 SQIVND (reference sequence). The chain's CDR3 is CASSMGGASTDTQYF. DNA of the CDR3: TGTGCCAGTAGTATGGGGGGGGCTTCCACAGATACGCAGTATTTT. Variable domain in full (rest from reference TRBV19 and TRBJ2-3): DGGITQSPKYLFRKEGQNVTLSCEQNLNHDAMYWYRQDPGQGLRLIYYSQIVNDFQKGDIAEGYSVSREKKESFPLTVTSAQKNPTAFYLCASSMGGASTDTQYFGPGTRLTVL.

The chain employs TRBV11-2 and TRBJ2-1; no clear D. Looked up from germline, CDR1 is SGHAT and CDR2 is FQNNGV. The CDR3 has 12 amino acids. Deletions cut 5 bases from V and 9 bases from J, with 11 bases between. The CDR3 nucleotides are TGTGCCAGCAGCCCCTCCCGCCCTGAGCAGTTCTTC. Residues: CASSPSRPEQFF.

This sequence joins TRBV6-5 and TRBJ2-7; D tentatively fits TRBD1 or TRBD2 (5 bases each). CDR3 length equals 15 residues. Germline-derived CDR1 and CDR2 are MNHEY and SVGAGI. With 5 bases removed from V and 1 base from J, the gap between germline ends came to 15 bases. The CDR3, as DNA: TGTGCCAGCAGTAAGTCCCGGGACCCTTCCTACGAGCAGTACTTC. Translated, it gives CASSKSRDPSYEQYF.